Only one count was recorded for the clone carrying this T cell receptor (beta chain). The data belong to a study of blood T cell repertoires in COVID-19. Overall study context: In each case, the material was cDNA or gDNA derived from T cells, B-cell-depleted T cells, or PBMCs.

The germline V gene encodes CDR1 SGHRS and CDR2 YFSETQ. The V and J ends lost 6 bases and 0 bases, in that order; junction bases with no gene match: 6. The CDR3 contains 14 residues. Authors' methods: The authors estimated nucleated cell counts from reference gene primer amplification. Assay: immunoSEQ multiplex PCR; the TCRdb copy retains only in-frame clones and omits some. The V and J calls and clone size come from that table; D and trimming were worked out from the DNA. The sample records around 180,000 clones, about 81% being singletons. Sample: peripheral blood. The rearrangement links TRBV5-1 to TRBJ2-7; 7 nucleotides agree with TRBD1. This receptor was identified in a woman of 80 years or more with COVID-19, enrolled during active disease. In nucleotides, the CDR3 is TGCGCCAGCAAGAGGGACAGTCCCTCCTACGAGCAGTACTTC. It codes for CASKRDSPSYEQYF. Full variable domain (remainder filled in from reference TRBV5-1 and TRBJ2-7): KAGVTQTPRYLIKTRGQQVTLSCSPISGHRSVSWYQQTPGQGLQFLFEYFSETQRNKGNFPGRFSGRQFSNSRSEMNVSTLELGDSALYLCASKRDSPSYEQYFGPGTRLTVT.